Following are 10 T cell receptor beta chains from one sample sequenced in a study of cytotoxic CD8 clonotypes in ibrutinib-treated CLL. This table comes from immunoSEQ multiplex PCR, and its TCRdb copy is limited to in-frame clones, with some not included. The sample holds some 350,000 clones; over 60% are singletons and the top ten take 6% to 6.5%. The material was PBMCs, obtained after 36 months of ibrutinib treatment. The origin of the receptors is a human donor with chronic lymphocytic leukemia.

The genes are TRBV6-1 and TRBJ1-4, with TRBD1 as a possible D gene (6 bases). The CDR3 sequence is 14 residues long. Per germline, CDR1 MNHNS and CDR2 SASEGT. With 7 bases removed from V and 5 bases from J, the gap between germline ends came to 14 bases. CDR3 loop: CASTHRVGNEKLFF. The CDR3 DNA reads TGTGCCAGCACGCACAGGGTCGGAAATGAAAAACTGTTTTTT.

The gene calls are TRBV29-1 and TRBJ1-1; TRBD1 agrees at 7 bases. In germline, CDR1 is SQVTM, CDR2 ANQGSEA. The CDR3 has 14 amino acids. V lost 2 bases, J lost 3 bases, and 6 bases stayed unmatched. As DNA, the CDR3 is TGCAGCGTTGAATCTAGTAGGGGGCACACTGAAGCTTTCTTT. Protein product: CSVESSRGHTEAFF.

V usage is TRBV30 and J usage is TRBJ2-2; 10 bases are a match to TRBD1. V lost 3 bases to trimming and J lost 6 bases; unmatched junction nucleotides: 10. CDR1 and CDR2 (germline): GTSNPN, SVGIG (reference sequence). This CDR3 is 16 amino acids long. CDR3: CAWSLSGQGDAGELFF. The CDR3 DNA follows: TGTGCCTGGAGCCTGTCCGGACAGGGGGATGCCGGGGAGCTGTTTTTT.

CDR3 sequence (DNA): TGTGCCAGCAGTTTATATGGTGGCTACGAGCAGTACTTC. Translated, it gives CASSLYGGYEQYF. The chain uses TRBV28 and TRBJ2-7; no firm D call. Trimming cost V 1 base and J 3 bases, with 7 bases left between them. CDR1 is MDHEN, CDR2 SYDVKM, per germline. This CDR3 contains 13 residues.

The gene calls are TRBV5-1 and TRBJ2-1; 7 nucleotides match TRBD1. The CDR3 is 14 residues long. Germline CDR1 SGHRS, CDR2 YFSETQ. V shed 4 bases, J shed 9 bases, and the junction held 10 bases outside the gene matches. This chain's CDR3 is CASSAETGVFEQFF. In nucleotides, the CDR3 is TGCGCCAGCAGCGCGGAAACAGGGGTCTTTGAGCAGTTCTTC.

This sequence joins TRBV6-6 and TRBJ1-1; D is unresolved. The length of the CDR3 is 14 residues. Germline V gene sequence: CDR1 MNHNY, CDR2 SVGAGI (reference sequence). With 4 bases removed from V and 6 bases from J, the gap between germline ends came to 15 bases. CDR3 nucleotides: TGTGCCAGCAGTTTCCGACGGAGTATCCCTGAAGCTTTCTTT. It codes for CASSFRRSIPEAFF.

This chain connects TRBV4-2 to TRBJ1-2; TRBD1 agrees at 7 bases. This CDR3 contains 14 residues. V shed 3 bases and J 4 bases; nucleotides not matched to a gene: 5. The germline V gene encodes CDR1 LGHNA and CDR2 YNFKEQ. CDR3 in DNA: TGTGCCAGCAGCCACGACAGGGATGGCTATGGCTACACCTTC. Protein sequence: CASSHDRDGYGYTF.

The chain couples TRBV9 to TRBJ2-3, with 7 bases lining up with TRBD2. Germline V gene sequence: CDR1 SGDLS, CDR2 YYNGEE. The CDR3 has 17 amino acids. The junction had 8 bases not matched to a gene; V was cut back by 1 base and J by 0 bases. CDR3 nucleotide sequence: TGTGCCAGCAGCGTACCGGGGGGTGGTGGTAGCACAGATACGCAGTATTTT. Protein: CASSVPGGGGSTDTQYF.

This chain connects TRBV5-4 to TRBJ2-1; D tentatively fits TRBD1 or TRBD2 (5 bases each). The CDR3 loop spans 16 amino acids. Trimming removed 3 bases at V and 1 base at J, with 14 bases between. Germline values: CDR1 SGHNT, CDR2 YYREEE (reference sequence). CDR3 DNA sequence: TGTGCCAGCAGCTCAAAAAAAGGGACGTCCTACAATGAGCAGTTCTTC. It encodes CASSSKKGTSYNEQFF.

This clone was detected a few times. This chain uses TRBV11-2 with TRBJ2-7; D unresolved. Germline V CDR1 and CDR2: SGHAT, FQNNGV. The CDR3 sequence is 14 residues long. V was pared by 5 bases and J by 1 base, with 12 bases between. The CDR3 sequence: CASSLRTNSYEQYF. The CDR3 coding sequence is TGTGCCAGCAGCCTTCGGACGAATTCCTACGAGCAGTACTTC.